This T cell receptor (beta chain) was obtained from a study of T cells in Graves' hyperthyroidism and ophthalmopathy. This clonotype was recorded only once. Trimming cost V 1 base and J 5 bases, with 11 bases left between them. This CDR3 has 13 residues. Germline values: CDR1 DFQATT, CDR2 SNEGSKA (reference sequence). The source material, RNA transcripts, was used to amplify TCR beta CDR3 regions. Primed by the HTBI set, a first-round RT-PCR was run on the TCR CDR3. Each CDR3 protein gets one entry after TCRdb re-called the multiplex PCR reads with MiXCR. Here the sample spans nearly 110,000 distinct CDR3 sequences, 16% being singletons. Patients were excluded for uncontrolled infection, other autoimmune disease, pregnancy or lactation.

This sequence was found in a woman aged 45-65 years with Graves' hyperthyroidism. The sample was blood. The chain recombines TRBV20-1 with TRBJ1-1, with D possibly matching TRBD1 (6 bases). CDR3 nucleotides: TGCAGTGCTAGAGCAGGGGCAGGGACTGAAGCTTTCTTT. Encoded protein: CSARAGAGTEAFF.